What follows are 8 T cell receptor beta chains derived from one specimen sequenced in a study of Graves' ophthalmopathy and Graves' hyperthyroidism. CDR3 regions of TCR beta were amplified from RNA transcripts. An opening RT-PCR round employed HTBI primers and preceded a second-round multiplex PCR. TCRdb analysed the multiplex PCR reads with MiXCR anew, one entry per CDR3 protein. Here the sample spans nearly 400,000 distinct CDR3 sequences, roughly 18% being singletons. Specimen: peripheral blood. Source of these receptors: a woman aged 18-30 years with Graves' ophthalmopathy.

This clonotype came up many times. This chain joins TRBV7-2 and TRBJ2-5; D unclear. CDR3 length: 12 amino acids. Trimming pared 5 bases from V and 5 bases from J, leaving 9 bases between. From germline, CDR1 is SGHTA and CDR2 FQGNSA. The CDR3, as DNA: TGTGCCAGCAGCACCGAGAGGGAGACCCAGTACTTC. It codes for CASSTERETQYF.

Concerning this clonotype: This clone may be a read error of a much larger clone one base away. Written as DNA, the CDR3 is TGTACCTGGGGCGGACAGAACAATCAGCCCCAGCATTTT. Protein product: CTWGGQNNQPQHF. V and J are TRBV30 and TRBJ1-5; D is possibly TRBD1 (6 bases). Germline CDR1 and CDR2: GTSNPN and SVGIG (reference sequence). The CDR3 runs 13 residues. Variable domain in full (rest from reference TRBV30 and TRBJ1-5): SQTIHQWPATLVQPVGSPLSLECTVEGTSNPNLYWYRQAAGRGLQLLFYSVGIGQISSEVPQNLSASRPQDRQFILSSKKLLLSDSGFYLCTWGGQNNQPQHFGDGTRLSIL.

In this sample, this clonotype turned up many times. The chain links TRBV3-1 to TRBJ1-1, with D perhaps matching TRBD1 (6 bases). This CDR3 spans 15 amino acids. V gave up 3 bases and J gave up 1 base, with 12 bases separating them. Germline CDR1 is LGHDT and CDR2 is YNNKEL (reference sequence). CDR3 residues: CASSHRDKKNTEAFF. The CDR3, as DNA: TGTGCCAGCAGCCATCGGGACAAAAAGAACACTGAAGCTTTCTTT.

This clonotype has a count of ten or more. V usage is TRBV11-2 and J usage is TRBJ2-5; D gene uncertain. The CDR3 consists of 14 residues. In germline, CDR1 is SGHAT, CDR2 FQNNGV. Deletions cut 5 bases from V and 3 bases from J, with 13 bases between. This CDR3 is CASSIGTRKETQYF. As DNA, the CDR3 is TGTGCCAGCAGCATCGGAACGCGGAAAGAGACCCAGTACTTC.

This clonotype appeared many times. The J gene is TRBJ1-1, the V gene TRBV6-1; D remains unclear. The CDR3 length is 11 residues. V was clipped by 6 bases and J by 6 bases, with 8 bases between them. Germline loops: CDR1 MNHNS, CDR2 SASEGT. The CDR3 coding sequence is TGTGCCAGCAGGAACAGAGCTGAAGCTTTCTTT. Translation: CASRNRAEAFF.

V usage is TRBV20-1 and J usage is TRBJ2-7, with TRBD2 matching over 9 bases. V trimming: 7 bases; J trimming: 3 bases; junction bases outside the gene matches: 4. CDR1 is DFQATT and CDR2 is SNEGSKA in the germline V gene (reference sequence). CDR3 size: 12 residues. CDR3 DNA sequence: TGCAGTGTTCCGACTAGCGGCTACGAGCAGTACTTC. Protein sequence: CSVPTSGYEQYF.

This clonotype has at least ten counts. This chain's CDR3 is CASSGLDNQPQHF. CDR3 in DNA: TGTGCCAGCAGCGGACTGGACAATCAGCCCCAGCATTTT. This chain uses TRBV6-1 with TRBJ1-5, with D unresolved. The CDR3 has 13 residues. Germline V lookup: CDR1 MNHNS, CDR2 SASEGT. V lost 6 bases, J lost 3 bases, and 9 bases lay in between.

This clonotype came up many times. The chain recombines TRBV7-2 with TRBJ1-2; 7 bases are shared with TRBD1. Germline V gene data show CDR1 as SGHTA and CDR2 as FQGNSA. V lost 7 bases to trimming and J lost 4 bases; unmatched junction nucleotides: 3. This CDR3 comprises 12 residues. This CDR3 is CASTWDSYGYTF. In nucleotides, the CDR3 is TGTGCCAGCACTTGGGACAGCTATGGCTACACCTTC.